This TCR beta chain was sequenced in a study of OX40 agonist ivuxolimab in advanced cancers. Study background: It was ivuxolimab, an agonistic anti-OX40 (CD134) antibody, that patients were treated with. Partial responses were observed in three patients, of whom one had hepatocellular carcinoma and two had cutaneous melanoma.

The sampling schedule covered blood at baseline, cycle 4 day 1, and cycle 7 day 1. Here immunoSEQ multiplex PCR was the method, and the copy in TCRdb shows in-frame clones only, minus some. The sample carries about 48,000 clones, over 90% recorded once. Study conclusions and caveats: Researchers report that CD8+ T cells had, on average, more expanded clones than CD4+.

With respect to this clone: Its antigen is as yet unknown.

V was cut by 4 bases and J by 4 bases, with 13 bases left in between. There are 14 residues in the CDR3. Germline V gene sequence: CDR1 SEHNR, CDR2 FQNEAQ (reference sequence). This TCR was sampled from an adult with an advanced solid tumor such as melanoma, head and neck, liver or kidney cancer. Sample: CD4+ or CD8+ T cells sorted from blood, taken in a trial of the OX40 agonist ivuxolimab. This sequence joins TRBV7-9 and TRBJ1-1, with D perhaps matching TRBD1 (6 bases). The CDR3 here is CASSSFGGLTEAFF. DNA for the CDR3: TGTGCCAGCAGCTCCTTTGGGGGGCTCACTGAAGCTTTCTTT. Looking up the rest from reference TRBV7-9 and TRBJ1-1 gives the full variable domain: DTGVSQNPRHKITKRGQNVTFRCDPISEHNRLYWYRQTLGQGPEFLTYFQNEAQLEKSRLLSDRFSAERPKGSFSTLEIQRTEQGDSAMYLCASSSFGGLTEAFFGQGTRLTVV.